The 5 T cell receptor beta chains below were found in one sample sequenced in a study of beta chain features in type 1 diabetes. Expressed TCRB transcripts were sequenced because the isolated RNA had all been reverse transcribed beforehand. Profiling relied on immunoSEQ multiplex PCR, and the TCRdb table lists in-frame clones only, not all of them. The sample lists 810,000 or so clones, 15% to 20% occurring once. Material for sequencing was naive CD4+ T cells from blood. These receptors were obtained from a woman under 30 in good health.

This chain connects TRBV30 to TRBJ1-1; D remains unclear. The V end lost 3 bases, the J end lost 1 base, and 12 bases lay between the germline ends. Germline loops: CDR1 GTSNPN, CDR2 SVGIG (reference sequence). This CDR3 spans 14 amino acids. CDR3 in DNA: TGTGCCTGGAGGCCCGGCAGCTCGAACACTGAAGCTTTCTTT. This gives the protein CAWRPGSSNTEAFF. The complete variable domain, with remaining parts taken from reference TRBV30 and TRBJ1-1, reads SQTIHQWPATLVQPVGSPLSLECTVEGTSNPNLYWYRQAAGRGLQLLFYSVGIGQISSEVPQNLSASRPQDRQFILSSKKLLLSDSGFYLCAWRPGSSNTEAFFGQGTRLTVV.

The chain has TRBV19 and TRBJ2-5; 10 positions match TRBD1. The DNA end is a closer match to TRBJ2-7, so the J assignment may be wrong. The germline CDR1 and CDR2 sequences are LNHDA and SQIVND (reference sequence). The CDR3 has 15 residues. In nucleotides, the CDR3 is TGTGCCAGTAGTCCGCGGGGACAGGGGCTATACGAGCAGTACTTC. Protein product: CASSPRGQGLYEQYF.

This clone was picked up many times. The V and J genes are TRBV28 and TRBJ1-2, with unresolved D. Per germline, CDR1 MDHEN and CDR2 SYDVKM. The V end lost 8 bases, the J end lost 5 bases, and 6 bases lay between the germline ends. This CDR3 region has 10 residues. The CDR3 nucleotides read TGTGCCAGCTATTCATATGGCTACACCTTC. Translation gives CASYSYGYTF.

The J gene is TRBJ2-3, the V gene TRBV5-1, with D tentatively TRBD2 (5 bases). The length of the CDR3 is 16 residues. From germline, CDR1 is SGHRS and CDR2 YFSETQ. The V gene lost 1 base and the J gene lost 1 base, with 13 bases spanning the gap. The CDR3 spells CASSLLPAGGTDTQYF. The CDR3 DNA reads as TGCGCCAGCAGCTTGCTTCCGGCGGGTGGCACAGATACGCAGTATTTT.

This clone has only a few counts. V gene TRBV28 combines with J gene TRBJ2-1, with D unclear. V was clipped by 7 bases and J by 9 bases, with 19 bases between them. Germline V gene sequence: CDR1 MDHEN, CDR2 SYDVKM. CDR3 length equals 14 residues. The CDR3 DNA follows: TGTGCCAGCATTAATGGCCTTCAATTGGGTGAGCAGTTCTTC. Amino acids: CASINGLQLGEQFF.